The entry below describes one T cell receptor beta chain. Its antigen is undetermined. The data belong to a study of identical twins. CDR1 and CDR2 from the germline V gene are DFQATT and SNEGSKA (reference sequence). Trimming cost V 5 bases and J 7 bases, with 14 bases left between them. This CDR3 is built from 13 residues. Each donor was a healthy Caucasian. General observations from the study: Fewer insertions characterized abundant cord blood beta clonotypes, whereas memory repertoires showed none.

From the 5' RACE reads, TCRdb called clonotypes with MiXCR, one entry per CDR3 protein. The sample consists of 1.5 million to 2 million distinct CDR3 sequences, under 35% of them appearing once. The source material was cord blood. This sequence joins TRBV20-1 and TRBJ1-4; D may be TRBD1 (5 bases). This receptor was obtained from a newborn girl in good health. CDR3 DNA: TGCAGTGCTCCTGCGGGGGGGGGTGAAAAACTGTTTTTT. This sequence encodes CSAPAGGGEKLFF.